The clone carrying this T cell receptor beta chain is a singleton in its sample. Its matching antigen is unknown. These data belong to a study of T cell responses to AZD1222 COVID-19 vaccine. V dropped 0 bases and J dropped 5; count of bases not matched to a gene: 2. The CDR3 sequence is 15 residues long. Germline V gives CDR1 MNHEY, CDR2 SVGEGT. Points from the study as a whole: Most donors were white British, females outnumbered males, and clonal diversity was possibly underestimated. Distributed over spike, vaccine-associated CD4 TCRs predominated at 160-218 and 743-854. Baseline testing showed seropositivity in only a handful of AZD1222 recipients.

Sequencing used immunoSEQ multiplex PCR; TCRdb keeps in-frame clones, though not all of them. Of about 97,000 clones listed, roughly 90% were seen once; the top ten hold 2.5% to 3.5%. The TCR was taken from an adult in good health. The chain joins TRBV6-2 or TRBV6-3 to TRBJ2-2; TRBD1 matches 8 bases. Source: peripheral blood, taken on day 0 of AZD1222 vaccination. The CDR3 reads CASSYSGTGTGELFF. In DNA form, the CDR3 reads TGTGCCAGCAGTTACTCGGGGACAGGTACCGGGGAGCTGTTTTTT.